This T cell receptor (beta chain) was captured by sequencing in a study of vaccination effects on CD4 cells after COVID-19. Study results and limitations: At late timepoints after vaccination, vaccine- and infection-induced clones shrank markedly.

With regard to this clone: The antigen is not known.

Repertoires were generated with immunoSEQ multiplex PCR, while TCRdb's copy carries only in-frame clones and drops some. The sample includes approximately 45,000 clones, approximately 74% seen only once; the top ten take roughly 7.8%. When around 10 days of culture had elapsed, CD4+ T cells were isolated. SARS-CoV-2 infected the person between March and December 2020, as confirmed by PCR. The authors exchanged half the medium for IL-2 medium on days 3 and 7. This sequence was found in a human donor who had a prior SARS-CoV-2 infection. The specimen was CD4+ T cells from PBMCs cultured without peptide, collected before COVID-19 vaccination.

CDR3 bases: TGCGCCAGCAGCGTCGGACAGGTCGGGAATGAGCAGTTCTTC. Translating it yields CASSVGQVGNEQFF. The chain recombines TRBV5-1 with TRBJ2-1, with 7 bases identical to TRBD1. V was pared by 4 bases and J by 7 bases, with 8 bases of the junction left unmatched. This CDR3 contains 14 residues. Germline lookup yields CDR1 SGHRS and CDR2 YFSETQ.